Shown below are 18 T cell receptor beta chains from a single sample sequenced in a study of T-cell memory formation after mild COVID-19. TCRdb reprocessed the 5' RACE reads with MiXCR, giving one entry per CDR3 protein. The table lists around 140,000 distinct CDR3 sequences, roughly a fifth of them singletons. The sample consisted of PBMCs or a T cell subset sorted from them (not recorded which). These TCRs come from an adult woman who had mild COVID-19 (a few samples of this study predate the infection). Cell type and time point are not known.

The chain uses TRBV7-3 and TRBJ2-7; TRBD2 matches at 13 bases. The CDR3 loop spans 15 amino acids. Losses at the gene ends were 4 bases for V and 5 bases for J; bases not matched to a gene: 5. From germline, CDR1 is SGHTA and CDR2 FQGTGA. Here the CDR3 DNA reads TGTGCCAGCAGCTCCGGACTAGCGGGAGACCACGAGCAGTACTTC. Protein product: CASSSGLAGDHEQYF.

This rearrangement joins TRBV12-3 or TRBV12-4 to TRBJ2-6; tentative D call: TRBD1 (6 bases). CDR3 size: 16 residues. V was cut by 6 bases and J by 0 bases, with 12 bases left in between. CDR3 in amino acids: CASSEGHSSGANVLTF. CDR3 sequence (DNA): TGTGCCAGCAGCGAGGGACACTCCTCTGGGGCCAACGTCCTGACTTTC.

V is TRBV7-3 and J is TRBJ2-1; perhaps TRBD2 as D (6 bases). This CDR3 has 16 residues. V lost 2 bases and J 1 base, leaving 12 bases between the germline ends. Per the germline V gene, CDR1 is SGHTA and CDR2 is FQGTGA. The CDR3, as DNA: TGTGCCAGCAGCTTATCGGGCGGGGCATCCTACAATGAGCAGTTCTTC. Amino acids: CASSLSGGASYNEQFF.

This clonotype was counted a few times. This sequence joins TRBV6-5 and TRBJ2-7; D may match TRBD1 or TRBD2 (5 bases each). The CDR3 length is 14 residues. CDR1 and CDR2 (germline): MNHEY, SVGAGI. Trimming removed 8 bases from V and 2 bases from J, with 16 bases in between. Here the CDR3 DNA reads TGTGCCAGCTATAGTCGGGACGGAGCCTACGAGCAGTACTTC. Residues: CASYSRDGAYEQYF.

Of note for this clonotype: At one end the junction does not follow the germline gene, possibly because of a read error. V usage is TRBV18 and J usage is TRBJ2-1; a weak D match, TRBD1 (5 bases). In germline, CDR1 is KGHSH, CDR2 LQKENI. The CDR3 is 14 residues long. The CDR3, as DNA: TGTGCCAGCTCACCACTTCCAGGGTCGGGTGAGCAGTTATTC. It is translated as CASSPLPGSGEQLF.

The chain combines TRBV10-3 with TRBJ2-7, with D possibly matching TRBD2 (5 bases). Germline CDR1 ENHRY, CDR2 SYGVKD. The CDR3 has 14 residues. The V end lost 3 bases, the J end lost 4 bases, and 13 bases lay between the germline ends. The CDR3 DNA reads as TGTGCCATCAGTGATAGGACGGGAAGTTACGAGCAGTACTTC. This encodes CAISDRTGSYEQYF.

In its sample, this clonotype was seen a few times. The genes are TRBV24-1 and TRBJ2-2; a possible D gene is TRBD1 (6 bases). This CDR3 is built from 14 residues. The germline gives CDR1 KGHDR, CDR2 SFDVKD. Trimming took 7 bases from V and 7 from J, leaving 15 bases between them. The CDR3 region has the DNA TGTGCCACCAGGGGCTTCGGACAGAGCGGGGAGCTGTTTTTT. Protein product: CATRGFGQSGELFF.

V usage is TRBV13 and J usage is TRBJ2-1, with D possibly being TRBD2 (5 bases). The CDR3 length is 20 residues. The germline V gene has CDR1 PRHDT and CDR2 FYEKMQ (reference sequence). Deletions cut 5 bases from V and 0 bases from J, with 26 bases between. The CDR3 region has the DNA TGTGCCAGCAGCCGTACCGGGATTACATTTTCGGAGAGCTCCTACAATGAGCAGTTCTTC. Translating gives CASSRTGITFSESSYNEQFF.

This clonotype was counted only a few times. The DNA of the CDR3 is TGTGCCAGCAACCTTAGACCTGATACGCAGTATTTT. It encodes CASNLRPDTQYF. V gene TRBV21-1 combines with J gene TRBJ2-3. TRBV21-1 is a pseudogene segment. The CDR3 has 12 residues.

This clonotype came up many times. This chain joins TRBV12-3 or TRBV12-4 and TRBJ2-3, with no clear D. Between the trimmed V and J ends, which lost 3 bases and 6 bases, there was a span of 7 bases. The CDR3 covers 12 residues. Here the CDR3 reads CASSFRTDTQYF. DNA of the CDR3: TGTGCCAGCAGTTTTAGGACCGATACGCAGTATTTT.

This clonotype showed up just a few times. The J gene is TRBJ2-5, the V gene TRBV7-2; D unclear. The germline V and J ends were trimmed by 5 bases and 9 bases, with 19 bases remaining between them. The CDR3 sequence is 14 residues long. Germline CDR1 and CDR2: SGHTA and FQGNSA. The CDR3 nucleotides are TGTGCCAGCAGCCCCGGGCCCACCCCCGGAGCCCAGTACTTC. It encodes CASSPGPTPGAQYF.

The V call is TRBV24-1, the J call TRBJ2-3; 8 nucleotides align to TRBD2. Trimming cost V 5 bases and J 5 bases; bases outside gene matches: 8. The CDR3 consists of 15 residues. Germline V gene lookup returns CDR1 KGHDR and CDR2 SFDVKD. CDR3 nucleotides: TGTGCCACCAGTGTGAGCGGGAGATTGGAAGATACGCAGTATTTT. Translating it yields CATSVSGRLEDTQYF.

This clonotype was found many times. The V gene is TRBV4-3, the J gene TRBJ2-2, with 8 nucleotides matching TRBD1. V lost 2 bases, J lost 1 base, and 3 bases stayed unmatched. Germline V CDR1 and CDR2: LGHNA, YSLEER. The CDR3 is 16 residues long. The CDR3 DNA reads as TGCGCCAGCAGCCAATGGGGGACAGGGAACACCGGGGAGCTGTTTTTT. It translates to CASSQWGTGNTGELFF.

The chain carries TRBV19 and TRBJ2-3; TRBD1 agrees at 9 bases. V lost 4 bases and J lost 7; bases outside the gene matches: 9. Per germline, CDR1 LNHDA and CDR2 SQIVND (reference sequence). The CDR3 is 15 residues long. CDR3 DNA: TGTGCCAGTAGTACCTCCGGGACAGGGCTTCATACGCAGTATTTT. Residues: CASSTSGTGLHTQYF.

This clonotype has just a few counts. This chain links TRBV7-6 with TRBJ2-1; D gene uncertain. Germline CDR1 reads SGHVS; CDR2 reads FNYEAQ. The CDR3 runs to 13 residues. Trimming took 5 bases from V and 7 from J, leaving 12 bases between them. The CDR3 DNA is TGTGCCAGCAGCAACCGACTGGGGAATGAGCAGTTCTTC. Its protein is CASSNRLGNEQFF.

This clonotype was observed a single time. V and J are TRBV29-1 and TRBJ1-4, with 9 positions matching TRBD1. The germline CDR1 and CDR2 sequences are SQVTM and ANQGSEA. The CDR3 consists of 15 residues. V lost 3 bases and J lost 4; bases outside the gene matches: 6. CDR3 amino acids: CSVEGQGLFNEKLFF. In nucleotides, the CDR3 is TGCAGCGTTGAGGGACAGGGCCTTTTTAATGAAAAACTGTTTTTT.

This clonotype has more than one count but fewer than ten. The rearrangement joins TRBV12-3 or TRBV12-4 to TRBJ2-7, with D uncertain. The CDR3 covers 15 residues. Trimming pared 5 bases from V and 0 bases from J, leaving 14 bases between. The CDR3 bases are TGTGCCAGCAGTCAACAATACTCATCCTCCTACGAGCAGTACTTC. Its protein is CASSQQYSSSYEQYF.

J is TRBJ2-7 and V is TRBV5-1, with D possibly matching TRBD1 (6 bases). This CDR3 comprises 14 residues. The germline V gene encodes CDR1 SGHRS and CDR2 YFSETQ. Deletions cut 4 bases from V and 0 bases from J, with 11 bases between. The DNA of the CDR3 is TGCGCCAGCAGCGACAGGCGGTCCTCCTACGAGCAGTACTTC. Translating gives CASSDRRSSYEQYF. The full variable domain, completed using reference TRBV5-1 and TRBJ2-7, is KAGVTQTPRYLIKTRGQQVTLSCSPISGHRSVSWYQQTPGQGLQFLFEYFSETQRNKGNFPGRFSGRQFSNSRSEMNVSTLELGDSALYLCASSDRRSSYEQYFGPGTRLTVT.